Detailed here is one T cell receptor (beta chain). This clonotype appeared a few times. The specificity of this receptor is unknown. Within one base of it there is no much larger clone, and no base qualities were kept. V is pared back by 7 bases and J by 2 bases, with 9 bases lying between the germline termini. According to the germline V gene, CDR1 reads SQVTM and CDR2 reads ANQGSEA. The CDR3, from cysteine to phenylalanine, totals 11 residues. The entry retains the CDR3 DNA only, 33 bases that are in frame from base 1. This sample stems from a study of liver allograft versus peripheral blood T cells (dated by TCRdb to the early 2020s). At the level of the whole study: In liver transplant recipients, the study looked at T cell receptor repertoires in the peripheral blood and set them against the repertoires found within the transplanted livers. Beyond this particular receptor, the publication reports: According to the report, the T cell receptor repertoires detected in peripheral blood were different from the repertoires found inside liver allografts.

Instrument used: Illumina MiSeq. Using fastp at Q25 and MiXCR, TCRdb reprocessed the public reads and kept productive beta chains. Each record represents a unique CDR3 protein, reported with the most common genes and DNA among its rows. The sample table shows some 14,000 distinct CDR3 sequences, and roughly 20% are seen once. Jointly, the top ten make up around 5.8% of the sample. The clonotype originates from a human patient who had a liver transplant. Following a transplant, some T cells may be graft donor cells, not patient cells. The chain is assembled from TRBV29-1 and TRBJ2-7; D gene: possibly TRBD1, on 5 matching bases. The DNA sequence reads TGCAGCGCCCGCAGGGCCTACGAGCAGTACTTC. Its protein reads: CSARRAYEQYF.